This entry lists 15 T cell receptor beta chains sequenced from one sample in a study of T cells after yellow fever vaccination. TCRdb used MiXCR to reprocess the 5' RACE reads, holding one entry per CDR3 protein. The sample has 500,000 to 650,000 distinct CDR3 sequences; roughly an eighth are singletons. Source: PBMCs, taken on the day of the yellow fever booster vaccination. The receptors here all came from a man between 25 and 39 years old who received the YFV17D yellow fever vaccine.

The chain couples TRBV12-3 or TRBV12-4 to TRBJ2-1; D is perhaps TRBD1 (5 bases). Trimming shortened V by 6 bases and J by 7 bases, and 10 bases separated the two germline ends. The CDR3 runs 12 residues. CDR3 amino acids: CASRNQGNEQFF. The CDR3 DNA reads as TGTGCCAGCAGGAACCAGGGTAATGAGCAGTTCTTC.

This clonotype was counted between two and nine times. The chain carries TRBV4-3 and TRBJ2-7; D is unclear. Germline V gene sequence: CDR1 LGHNA, CDR2 YSLEER. The CDR3 runs to 15 residues. The V gene lost 1 base and the J gene lost 1 base, with 11 bases spanning the gap. The CDR3 coding sequence is TGCGCCAGCAGCCAAGTACATGGCCCGTCCTACGAGCAGTACTTC. Its translation is CASSQVHGPSYEQYF.

This clonotype showed up just a few times. J is TRBJ2-5 and V is TRBV5-1; 8 nucleotides match TRBD2. The CDR3 extends over 17 amino acids. The germline V gene has CDR1 SGHRS and CDR2 YFSETQ. The V and J ends lost 0 bases and 4 bases, in that order; junction bases with no gene match: 11. Here the CDR3 DNA reads TGCGCCAGCAGCTTGGCCGGGGGGGCGAAAAATGGAGAGACCCAGTACTTC. Its protein product is CASSLAGGAKNGETQYF.

This clonotype was seen many times. As DNA, the CDR3 is TGCGCCAGCAGCTTGAGACAGGGTTACAATGAGCAGTTCTTC. Its translation is CASSLRQGYNEQFF. The J gene is TRBJ2-1, the V gene TRBV5-1; 7 bases agree with TRBD1. V trimming: 1 base; J trimming: 4 bases; junction bases outside the gene matches: 2. Germline V gene sequence: CDR1 SGHRS, CDR2 YFSETQ. The CDR3 runs to 14 residues.

The chain joins TRBV3-1 to TRBJ2-3; D is perhaps TRBD1 (6 bases). This CDR3 has 15 residues. V gave up 4 bases and J gave up 2 bases, with 13 bases separating them. Germline-derived CDR1 and CDR2 are LGHDT and YNNKEL (reference sequence). The CDR3 reads CASSPDRSYTDTQYF. In nucleotides, the CDR3 is TGTGCCAGCAGCCCGGACAGATCCTACACAGATACGCAGTATTTT.

The rearrangement joins TRBV20-1 to TRBJ2-7; 14 bases fit TRBD2. Germline V CDR1 and CDR2: DFQATT, SNEGSKA (reference sequence). The CDR3 spans 13 residues. V was pared by 6 bases and J by 6 bases, with 4 bases of the junction left unmatched. CDR3 region: CSARTSGRFEQYF. The CDR3 DNA follows: TGCAGTGCACGGACTAGCGGGAGGTTCGAGCAGTACTTC.

The sample holds a few counts of this clonotype. This sequence joins TRBV2 and TRBJ2-1; TRBD2 agrees at 7 bases. This CDR3 comprises 16 residues. J was trimmed by 4 bases and V by 4 bases; bases with no gene match: 10. CDR1 and CDR2 from the germline V gene are SNHLY and FYNNEI. CDR3 residues: CASSGKPGLLYNEQFF. The DNA for the CDR3 is TGTGCCAGCAGTGGAAAACCGGGACTACTTTACAATGAGCAGTTCTTC.

A note on this clonotype: Relative to the germline gene, one junction end is altered; a read error may explain this. The chain carries TRBV10-3 and TRBJ2-7; TRBD1 aligns across 9 bases. CDR1 and CDR2 from the germline V gene are ENHRY and SYGVKD. The CDR3 loop spans 13 amino acids. Here the CDR3 reads CVIRRGQGHEQYF. In DNA form, the CDR3 reads TGTGTCATCAGGAGGGGACAGGGCCACGAGCAGTACTTC.

The sample holds a few counts of this clonotype. The chain links TRBV10-3 to TRBJ1-4, with 9 bases fitting TRBD1. This CDR3 has 15 amino acids. J gave up 8 bases and V 5 bases, and 9 bases lay outside the gene matches. Germline V CDR1 and CDR2: ENHRY, SYGVKD. In DNA, the CDR3 is TGTGCCATCAGTACCGGACAGGGGATGAGGGAAAAACTGTTTTTT. It specifies CAISTGQGMREKLFF.

This clonotype was recorded a few times. The chain couples TRBV30 to TRBJ1-5, with TRBD1 identical over 8 bases. The V and J ends lost 5 bases and 1 base, in that order; junction bases with no gene match: 13. Per the germline V gene, CDR1 is GTSNPN and CDR2 is SVGIG (reference sequence). The CDR3 is made up of 17 amino acids. The CDR3 DNA reads as TGTGCCTGGCAAGGACAGGGAATGTTCTTAAGCAATCAGCCCCAGCATTTT. It yields the protein CAWQGQGMFLSNQPQHF.

This clonotype was counted many times. V and J are TRBV6-2 or TRBV6-3 and TRBJ2-5; 8 bases align to TRBD2. The J segment lost 6 bases and the V segment lost 5 bases, leaving 11 bases of the junction unmatched. The CDR3 spans 15 residues. From germline, CDR1 is MNHEY and CDR2 SVGEGT. DNA of the CDR3: TGTGCCAGCAGTGCCGGGGGAGCGGGAGCTAAGACCCAGTACTTC. Translating it yields CASSAGGAGAKTQYF.

V is TRBV14 and J is TRBJ2-5, with a weak D call TRBD2 (5 bases). From germline, CDR1 is SGHDN and CDR2 FVKESK. V shed 6 bases and J shed 2 bases, with 13 bases lying between them. The CDR3 spans 14 residues. The CDR3 region is CASSQRRVQETQYF. The CDR3 DNA is TGTGCCAGCAGTCAACGGCGGGTTCAAGAGACCCAGTACTTC.

This chain joins TRBV2 and TRBJ2-2, with D maybe TRBD2 (6 bases). This CDR3 is built from 17 residues. The V end was cut by 7 bases, the J end by 0 bases, with 18 bases between. Germline CDR1 SNHLY, CDR2 FYNNEI. CDR3 bases: TGTGCCAGCACCTGGAGGGGCTCGACAGCGAACACCGGGGAGCTGTTTTTT. As protein: CASTWRGSTANTGELFF.

This clonotype was counted only a few times. The genes are TRBV24-1 and TRBJ1-5; D gene unclear. Germline V gene sequence: CDR1 KGHDR, CDR2 SFDVKD. This CDR3 is 11 amino acids long. The V end was cut by 5 bases, the J end by 5 bases, with 3 bases between. The CDR3 loop reads CATSADQPQHF. CDR3 nucleotide sequence: TGTGCCACCAGTGCCGATCAGCCCCAGCATTTT.

On this clonotype itself: A much larger clone differs by one base, so this may be a read error. The V and J genes are TRBV7-9 and TRBJ2-7, with TRBD1 matching 7 bases. The CDR3 consists of 16 residues. CDR1 is SEHNR and CDR2 is FQNEAQ in the germline V gene (reference sequence). In nucleotides, the CDR3 is TGTGCCAGCAGCCCGTTCCCCGGGACAGTTAACTACCAGCAGTACTTC. It yields the protein CASSPFPGTVNYQQYF.